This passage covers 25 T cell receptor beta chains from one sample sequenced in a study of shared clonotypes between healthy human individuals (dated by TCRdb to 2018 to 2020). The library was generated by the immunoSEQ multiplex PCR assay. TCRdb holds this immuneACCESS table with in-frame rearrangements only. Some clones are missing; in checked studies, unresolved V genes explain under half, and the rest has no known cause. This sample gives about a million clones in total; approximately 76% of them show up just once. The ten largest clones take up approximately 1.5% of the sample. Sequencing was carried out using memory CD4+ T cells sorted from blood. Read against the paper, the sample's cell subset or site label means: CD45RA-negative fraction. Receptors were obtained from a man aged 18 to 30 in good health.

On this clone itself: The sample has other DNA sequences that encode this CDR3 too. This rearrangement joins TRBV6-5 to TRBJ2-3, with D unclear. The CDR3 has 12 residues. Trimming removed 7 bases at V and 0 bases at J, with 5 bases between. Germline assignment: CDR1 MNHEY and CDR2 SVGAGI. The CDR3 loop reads CASTSSTDTQYF. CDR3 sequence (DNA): TGTGCCAGCACCAGCAGCACAGATACGCAGTATTTT.

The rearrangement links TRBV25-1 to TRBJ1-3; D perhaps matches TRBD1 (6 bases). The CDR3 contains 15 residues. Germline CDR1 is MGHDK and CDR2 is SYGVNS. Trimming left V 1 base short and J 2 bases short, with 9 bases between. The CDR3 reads CASSESGGPGNTIYF. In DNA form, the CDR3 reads TGTGCCAGCAGTGAATCGGGGGGGCCTGGAAACACCATATATTTT.

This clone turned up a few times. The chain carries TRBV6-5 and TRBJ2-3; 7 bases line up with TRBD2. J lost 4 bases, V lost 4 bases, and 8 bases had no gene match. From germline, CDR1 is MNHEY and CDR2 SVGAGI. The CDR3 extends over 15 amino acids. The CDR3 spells CASSLRGRGSDTQYF. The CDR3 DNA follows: TGTGCCAGCAGTTTACGTGGGCGGGGGTCAGATACGCAGTATTTT.

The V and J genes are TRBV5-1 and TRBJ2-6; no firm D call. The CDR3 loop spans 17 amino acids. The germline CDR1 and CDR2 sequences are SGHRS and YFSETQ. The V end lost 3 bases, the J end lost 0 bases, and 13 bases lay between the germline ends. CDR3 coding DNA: TGCGCCAGCAGCTCGGACGGCGGAGCCTCTGGGGCCAACGTCCTGACTTTC. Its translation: CASSSDGGASGANVLTF.

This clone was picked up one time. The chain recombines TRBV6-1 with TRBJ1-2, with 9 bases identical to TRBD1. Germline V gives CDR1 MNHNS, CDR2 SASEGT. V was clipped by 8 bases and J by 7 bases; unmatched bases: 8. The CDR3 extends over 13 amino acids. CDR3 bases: TGTGCCAGCCAGGGACAGGGATTATCTGGCTACACCTTC. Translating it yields CASQGQGLSGYTF.

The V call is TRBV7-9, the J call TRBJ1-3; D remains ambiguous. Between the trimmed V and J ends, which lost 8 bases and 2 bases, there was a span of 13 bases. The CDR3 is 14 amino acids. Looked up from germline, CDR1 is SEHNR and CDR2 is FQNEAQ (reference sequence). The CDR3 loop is CASEPYQAGNTIYF. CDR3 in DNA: TGTGCCAGCGAACCGTATCAAGCTGGAAACACCATATATTTT.

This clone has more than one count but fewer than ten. The DNA of the CDR3 is TGTGCCAGCTCACCACCGAACGGCAGGGACCAAGAGACCCAGTACTTC. It specifies CASSPPNGRDQETQYF. This rearrangement joins TRBV18 to TRBJ2-5; weak D call: TRBD1 (5 bases). The V end lost 0 bases, the J end lost 0 bases, and 11 bases lay between the germline ends. Germline loops: CDR1 KGHSH, CDR2 LQKENI. This CDR3 has 16 amino acids.

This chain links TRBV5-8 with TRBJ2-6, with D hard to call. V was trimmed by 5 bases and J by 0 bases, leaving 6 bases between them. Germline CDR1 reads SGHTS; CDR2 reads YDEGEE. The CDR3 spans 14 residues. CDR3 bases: TGTGCCAGCAGTTTTAGCTCTGGGGCCAACGTCCTGACTTTC. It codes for CASSFSSGANVLTF.

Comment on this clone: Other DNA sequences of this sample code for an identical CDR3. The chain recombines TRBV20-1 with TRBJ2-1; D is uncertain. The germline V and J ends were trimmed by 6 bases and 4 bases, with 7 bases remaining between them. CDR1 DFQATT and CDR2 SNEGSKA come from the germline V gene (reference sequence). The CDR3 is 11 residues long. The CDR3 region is CSASAYNEQFF. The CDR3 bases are TGCAGTGCGTCAGCATACAATGAGCAGTTCTTC.

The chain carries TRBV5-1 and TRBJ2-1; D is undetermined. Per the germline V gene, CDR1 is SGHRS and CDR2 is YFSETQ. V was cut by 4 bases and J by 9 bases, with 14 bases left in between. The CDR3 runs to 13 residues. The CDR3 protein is CASSPSGVGEQFF. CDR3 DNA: TGCGCCAGCAGCCCCAGTGGGGTCGGTGAGCAGTTCTTC.

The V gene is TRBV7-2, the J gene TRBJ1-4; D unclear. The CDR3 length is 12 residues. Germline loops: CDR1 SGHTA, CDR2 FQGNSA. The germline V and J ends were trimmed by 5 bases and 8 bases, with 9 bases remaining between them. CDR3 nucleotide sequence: TGTGCCAGCAGCCGGACGAGGGAAAAACTGTTTTTT. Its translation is CASSRTREKLFF.

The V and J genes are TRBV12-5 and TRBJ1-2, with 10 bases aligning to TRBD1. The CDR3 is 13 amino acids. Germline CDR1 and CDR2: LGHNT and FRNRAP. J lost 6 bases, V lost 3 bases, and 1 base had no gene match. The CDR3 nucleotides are TGTGCTAGTGGTTTCGACAGGGGGCATGGCTACACCTTC. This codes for CASGFDRGHGYTF.

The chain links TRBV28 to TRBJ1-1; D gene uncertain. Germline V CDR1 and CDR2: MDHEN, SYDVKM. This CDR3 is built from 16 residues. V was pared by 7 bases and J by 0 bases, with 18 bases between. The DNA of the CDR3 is TGTGCCAGCACCGGACGTCGCGCAAGTTTGAACACTGAAGCTTTCTTT. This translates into CASTGRRASLNTEAFF. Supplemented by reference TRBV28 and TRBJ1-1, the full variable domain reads DVKVTQSSRYLVKRTGEKVFLECVQDMDHENMFWYRQDPGLGLRLIYFSYDVKMKEKGDIPEGYSVSREKKERFSLILESASTNQTSMYLCASTGRRASLNTEAFFGQGTRLTVV.

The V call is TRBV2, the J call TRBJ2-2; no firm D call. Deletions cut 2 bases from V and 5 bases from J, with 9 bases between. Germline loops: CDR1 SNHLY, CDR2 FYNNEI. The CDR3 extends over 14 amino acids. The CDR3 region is CASSENLSTGELFF. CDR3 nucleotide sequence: TGTGCCAGCAGTGAAAACTTATCGACCGGGGAGCTGTTTTTT.

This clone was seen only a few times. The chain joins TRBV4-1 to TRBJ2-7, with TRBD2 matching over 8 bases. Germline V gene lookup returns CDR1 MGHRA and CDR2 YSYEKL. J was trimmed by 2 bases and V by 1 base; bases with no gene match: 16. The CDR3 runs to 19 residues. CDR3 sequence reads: CASSQGFLQGRTSTYEQYF. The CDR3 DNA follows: TGCGCCAGCAGCCAAGGGTTCCTACAAGGCCGGACTAGCACCTACGAGCAGTACTTC.

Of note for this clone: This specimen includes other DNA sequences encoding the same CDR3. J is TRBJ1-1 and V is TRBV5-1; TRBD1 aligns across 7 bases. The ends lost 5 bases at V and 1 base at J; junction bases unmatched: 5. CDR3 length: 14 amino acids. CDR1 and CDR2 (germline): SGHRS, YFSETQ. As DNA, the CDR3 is TGCGCCAGCAGTGCAGGGGGAGGGAACACTGAAGCTTTCTTT. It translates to CASSAGGGNTEAFF.

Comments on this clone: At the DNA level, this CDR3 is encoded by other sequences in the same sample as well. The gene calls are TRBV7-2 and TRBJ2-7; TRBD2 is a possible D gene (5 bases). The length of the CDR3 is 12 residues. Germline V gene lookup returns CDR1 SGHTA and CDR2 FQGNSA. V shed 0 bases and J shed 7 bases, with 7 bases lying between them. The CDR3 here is CASSLAGREQYF. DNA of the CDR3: TGTGCCAGCAGCTTAGCGGGGAGAGAGCAGTACTTC.

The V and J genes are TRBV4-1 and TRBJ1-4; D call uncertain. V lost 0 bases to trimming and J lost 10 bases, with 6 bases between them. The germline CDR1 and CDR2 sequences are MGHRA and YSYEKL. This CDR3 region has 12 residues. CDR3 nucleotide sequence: TGCGCCAGCAGCCAAGATTTGGGAAAACTGTTTTTT. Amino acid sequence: CASSQDLGKLFF.

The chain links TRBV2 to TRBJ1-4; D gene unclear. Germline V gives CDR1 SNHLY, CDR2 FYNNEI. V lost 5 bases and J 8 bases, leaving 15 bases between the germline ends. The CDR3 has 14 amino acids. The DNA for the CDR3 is TGTGCCAGCAGTCAAGGGTACGGTAGGGAAAAACTGTTTTTT. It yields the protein CASSQGYGREKLFF.

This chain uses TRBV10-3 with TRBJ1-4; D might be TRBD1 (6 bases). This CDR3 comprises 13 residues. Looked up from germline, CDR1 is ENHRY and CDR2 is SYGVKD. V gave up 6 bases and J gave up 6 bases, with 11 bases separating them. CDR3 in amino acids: CAIRQGADEKLFF. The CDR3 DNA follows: TGTGCCATCAGACAGGGTGCGGATGAAAAACTGTTTTTT.

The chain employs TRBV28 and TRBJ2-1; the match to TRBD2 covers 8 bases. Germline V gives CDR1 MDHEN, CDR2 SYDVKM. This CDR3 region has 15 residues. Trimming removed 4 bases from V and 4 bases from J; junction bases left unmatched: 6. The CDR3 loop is CASSSGTRAYNEQFF. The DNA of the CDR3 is TGTGCCAGCAGTTCCGGGACTAGAGCGTACAATGAGCAGTTCTTC. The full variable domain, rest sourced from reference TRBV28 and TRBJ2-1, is DVKVTQSSRYLVKRTGEKVFLECVQDMDHENMFWYRQDPGLGLRLIYFSYDVKMKEKGDIPEGYSVSREKKERFSLILESASTNQTSMYLCASSSGTRAYNEQFFGPGTRLTVL.

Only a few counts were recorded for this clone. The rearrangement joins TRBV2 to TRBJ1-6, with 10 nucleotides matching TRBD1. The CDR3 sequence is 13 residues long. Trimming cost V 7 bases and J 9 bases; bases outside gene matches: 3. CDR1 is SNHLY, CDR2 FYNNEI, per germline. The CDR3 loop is CASTTGGVSPLHF. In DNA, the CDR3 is TGTGCCAGCACGACAGGGGGCGTTTCACCCCTCCACTTT.

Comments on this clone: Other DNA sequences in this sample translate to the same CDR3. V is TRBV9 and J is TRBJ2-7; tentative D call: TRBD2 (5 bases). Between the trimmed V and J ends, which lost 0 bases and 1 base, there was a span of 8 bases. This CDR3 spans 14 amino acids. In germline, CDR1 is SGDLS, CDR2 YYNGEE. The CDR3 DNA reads TGTGCCAGCAGCGTAGGTCGGGGTTCCTACGAGCAGTACTTC. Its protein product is CASSVGRGSYEQYF.

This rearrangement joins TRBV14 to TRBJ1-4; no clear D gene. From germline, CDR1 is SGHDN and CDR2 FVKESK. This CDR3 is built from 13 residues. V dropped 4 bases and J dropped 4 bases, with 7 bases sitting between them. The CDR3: CASSPYINEKLFF. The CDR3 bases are TGTGCCAGCAGCCCGTATATTAATGAAAAACTGTTTTTT.

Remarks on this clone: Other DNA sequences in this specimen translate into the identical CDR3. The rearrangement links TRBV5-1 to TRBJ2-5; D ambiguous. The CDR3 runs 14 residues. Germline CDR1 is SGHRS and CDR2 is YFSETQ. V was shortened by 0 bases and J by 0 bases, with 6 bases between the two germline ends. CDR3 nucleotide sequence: TGCGCCAGCAGCTTGGGAGATAACCAAGAGACCCAGTACTTC. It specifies CASSLGDNQETQYF. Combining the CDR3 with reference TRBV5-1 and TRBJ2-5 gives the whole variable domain KAGVTQTPRYLIKTRGQQVTLSCSPISGHRSVSWYQQTPGQGLQFLFEYFSETQRNKGNFPGRFSGRQFSNSRSEMNVSTLELGDSALYLCASSLGDNQETQYFGPGTRLLVL.